This is a list of T cell receptor beta chains from one sample in a study of T cell responses to AZD1222 COVID-19 vaccine. Profiling relied on immunoSEQ multiplex PCR, and the TCRdb table lists in-frame clones only, not all of them. There are approximately 150,000 clones in the sample; more than 70% occur only once, and around 2% lies in the top ten. The material was peripheral blood, obtained on day 0 of AZD1222 vaccination. The receptors here all came from an adult in good health. Both conserved end residues are part of each CDR3. D genes are given only for firm matches. Clone size is given for some rows only: seen once, a few or many times, or a class if the clone is expanded.

V	length	size	D	J	DNA	CDR3
TRBV6-6	14	few	TRBD1	TRBJ1-6	TGTGCCAGCACCCGGGGACAGGGTGGTTCACCCCTCCACTTT	CASTRGQGGSPLHF
TRBV6-4	15	NA	NA	TRBJ2-2	TGTGCCAGCAGTGTAAGCGGAGGGGACACCGGGGAGCTGTTTTTT	CASSVSGGDTGELFF
TRBV28	17	once	TRBD2	TRBJ2-3	TGTGCCAGCAGTTTAGGGGCAGGGACTAGCGTCACAGATACGCAGTATTTT	CASSLGAGTSVTDTQYF
TRBV28	14	NA	NA	TRBJ2-3	TGTGCCAGCAGTTTATACGGCCTACCCCATACGCAGTATTTT	CASSLYGLPHTQYF
TRBV6-2/TRBV6-3	15	NA	TRBD2	TRBJ2-1	TGTGCCAGCAGTTACTATGGCGGGAGTTGGAATGAGCAGTTCTTC	CASSYYGGSWNEQFF
TRBV18	13	NA	NA	TRBJ1-1	TGTGCCAGCTCACCAAAGGTGAACACTGAAGCTTTCTTT	CASSPKVNTEAFF
TRBV3-1/TRBV3-2	14	NA	TRBD2	TRBJ2-7	TGTGCCAGCAGCCAAGCGGGAGGGCCCTACGAGCAGTACTTC	CASSQAGGPYEQYF
TRBV10-3	17	NA	TRBD1	TRBJ2-1	TGTGCCATCAGTGAGTCGATGGGACAGGGGTCCTACAATGAGCAGTTCTTC	CAISESMGQGSYNEQFF
TRBV13	16	NA	NA	TRBJ2-3	TGTGCCAGCAGCTTAGGCCCGGGGACCCTCACAGATACGCAGTATTTT	CASSLGPGTLTDTQYF
TRBV11-3	15	NA	NA	TRBJ2-1	TGTGCCAGCAGCCGCTTGGGAGAATCCTACAATGAGCAGTTCTTC	CASSRLGESYNEQFF
TRBV24-1	17	NA	TRBD1	TRBJ2-2	TGTGCCACCAGTGAGCACGACAGGGATCGGCGGACCGGGGAGCTGTTTTTT	CATSEHDRDRRTGELFF
TRBV7-9	15	NA	TRBD1	TRBJ1-6	TGTGCCAGCAGCCCGGACAGGGGAGTGGATTCACCCCTCCACTTT	CASSPDRGVDSPLHF
TRBV19	15	NA	NA	TRBJ1-5	TGTGCCAGTAGGCTGGCAGGCGATAGCAATCAGCCCCAGCATTTT	CASRLAGDSNQPQHF
TRBV19	14	few	NA	TRBJ1-4	TGTGCCAGTAGTATAATTGGGTCGCGAGAAAAACTGTTTTTT	CASSIIGSREKLFF
TRBV6-5	14	once	NA	TRBJ2-7	TGTGCCAGCAGTTACGGGACACAAGTCTACGAGCAGTACTTC	CASSYGTQVYEQYF
TRBV6-1	17	NA	TRBD2	TRBJ2-7	TGTGCCAGCAGTGAAGAGGTGTCTAGCGGGAGAACCTACGAGCAGTACTTC	CASSEEVSSGRTYEQYF
TRBV19	15	NA	NA	TRBJ1-3	TGTGCCAGTTCGGAGACAGTGGACTCTGGAAACACCATATATTTT	CASSETVDSGNTIYF
TRBV30	14	NA	NA	TRBJ1-1	TGTGCCTGGAGTTCTACTCAGGGTTGGACTGAAGCTTTCTTT	CAWSSTQGWTEAFF
TRBV11-3	15	NA	NA	TRBJ1-5	TGTGCCAGCAGCTCACAGGGTACGGGCAATCAGCCCCAGCATTTT	CASSSQGTGNQPQHF
TRBV7-2	16	NA	TRBD2	TRBJ2-5	TGTGCCAGCAGCTGGAGGACTAGCGGCCTGCAAGAGACCCAGTACTTC	CASSWRTSGLQETQYF
TRBV7-3	13	NA	NA	TRBJ2-2	TGTGCCAGCAGGGACGGAACCACCGGGGAGCTGTTTTTT	CASRDGTTGELFF
TRBV18	16	NA	TRBD1	TRBJ1-5	TGTGCCAGCTCACCCCCAGGACAGGGTGGCAATCAGCCCCAGCATTTT	CASSPPGQGGNQPQHF
TRBV6-6	15	once	NA	TRBJ2-1	TGTGCCAGCAGTTACCGCGTAGCCCCCTACAATGAGCAGTTCTTC	CASSYRVAPYNEQFF
TRBV29-1	14	NA	NA	TRBJ1-2	TGCAGCGTTGGAGGTTTAGGGACTAACTATGGCTACACCTTC	CSVGGLGTNYGYTF
TRBV15	17	NA	TRBD2	TRBJ2-7	TGTGCCACCAGCAGAGCCGGGACTAGCGGGAGTCCCTACGAGCAGTACTTC	CATSRAGTSGSPYEQYF
TRBV29-1	14	few	TRBD2	TRBJ2-7	TGCAGCGTGGATACTAGCGGAGATGACTACGAGCAGTACTTC	CSVDTSGDDYEQYF
TRBV6-2/TRBV6-3	15	NA	NA	TRBJ2-1	TGTGCCAGCAGTTACAGGGGACAAGCCTACAATGAGCAGTTCTTC	CASSYRGQAYNEQFF
TRBV11-3	15	NA	TRBD2	TRBJ2-3	TGTGCCAGCAGCTTAGCTACTAGCGTTACAGATACGCAGTATTTT	CASSLATSVTDTQYF
TRBV2	10	NA	NA	TRBJ1-1	TGTGCCAGCAGGGGCACTGAAGCTTTCTTT	CASRGTEAFF
TRBV4-3	14	few	NA	TRBJ2-7	TGCGCCAGCAGCCAGGGGGTAGGGTCCTACGAGCAGTACTTC	CASSQGVGSYEQYF
TRBV6-5	14	NA	TRBD1	TRBJ1-1	TGTGCCAGCAGTTATATCTCGGGGGACAGTGAAGCTTTCTTT	CASSYISGDSEAFF
TRBV7-3	15	NA	NA	TRBJ2-5	TGTGCCAGCAGCTTAAATGGACACCGACAAGAGACCCAGTACTTC	CASSLNGHRQETQYF
TRBV19	16	NA	TRBD1	TRBJ1-1	TGTGCCAGTAGTGGGCCCGGGACAGGGGGTAGAACTGAAGCTTTCTTT	CASSGPGTGGRTEAFF
TRBV5-1	16	NA	TRBD2	TRBJ2-3	TGCGCCAGCAGCTTGGGGGGTAGCGGGTACACAGATACGCAGTATTTT	CASSLGGSGYTDTQYF
TRBV28	14	NA	NA	TRBJ1-1	TGTGCCAGCAGTTTCAGGGGACCGGGCACTGAAGCTTTCTTT	CASSFRGPGTEAFF
TRBV27	12	NA	NA	TRBJ1-2	TGTGCCAGCAGTACTACCATAGGAGGCTACACCTTC	CASSTTIGGYTF
TRBV7-8	16	NA	NA	TRBJ2-7	TGTGCCAGCAGCTTGGCCCGTGGTAGCGGATTCTACGAGCAGTACTTC	CASSLARGSGFYEQYF
TRBV30	15	NA	NA	TRBJ2-7	TGTGCCTGGACCAGAGGGGGACGCGGTCTGGGGGAGCAGTACTTC	CAWTRGGRGLGEQYF
TRBV7-2	16	NA	TRBD1	TRBJ2-6	TGTGCCAGCAGCTCGCAGGGGGCGCCTGGGGCCAACGTCCTGACTTTC	CASSSQGAPGANVLTF
TRBV5-4	15	NA	TRBD2	TRBJ2-3	TGTGCCAGCAGCCCTTTCGCGGGAGCGACAGATACGCAGTATTTT	CASSPFAGATDTQYF
TRBV6-5	15	NA	NA	TRBJ2-7	TGTGCCAGCAGTTACCCCCCAGCGGGCTTCTACGAGCAGTACTTC	CASSYPPAGFYEQYF
TRBV14	14	NA	NA	TRBJ2-1	TGTGCCAGCAGCCAAGCGGGTTATTACAATGAGCAGTTCTTC	CASSQAGYYNEQFF
TRBV5-1	18	NA	TRBD2	TRBJ2-3	TGCGCCAGCAGCTTGGCGGTCTCGGGAGGGAGAAGCACAGATACGCAGTATTTT	CASSLAVSGGRSTDTQYF
TRBV7-8	15	once	NA	TRBJ2-2	TGTGCCAGCAGCATGACCGGGACTTATACCGGGGAGCTGTTTTTT	CASSMTGTYTGELFF
TRBV6-2/TRBV6-3	16	NA	TRBD2	TRBJ2-7	TGTGCCAGCAGTCCCCGGGGGGGCGACAGCTCCTACGAGCAGTACTTC	CASSPRGGDSSYEQYF
TRBV4-3	15	few	NA	TRBJ1-3	TGCGCCAGCAGCCAGGGCCAGGGACGGGGAAACACCATATATTTT	CASSQGQGRGNTIYF
TRBV5-8	18	NA	NA	TRBJ1-5	TGTGCCAGCAGCTTCCAACGGACGGACGCCCTATATTATCAGCCCCAGCATTTT	CASSFQRTDALYYQPQHF
TRBV21-1	16	NA	NA	TRBJ2-7	TGTGCCAGCAGCAAAGAGAGGGTAGCGGGAGCCTACGAGCAGTACTTC	CASSKERVAGAYEQYF
TRBV25-1	18	NA	NA	TRBJ2-1	TGTGCCAGCAGTGGCCCGATACCGACCGGGGACTCCTACAATGAGCAGTTCTTC	CASSGPIPTGDSYNEQFF
TRBV24-1	15	NA	NA	TRBJ1-4	TGTGCCACCAGTGTCGATAATGCAACTAATGAAAAACTGTTTTTT	CATSVDNATNEKLFF
TRBV7-3	14	NA	TRBD1	TRBJ2-5	TGTGCCAGCAGCCGAGGGACAGGCGGGGAGACCCAGTACTTC	CASSRGTGGETQYF